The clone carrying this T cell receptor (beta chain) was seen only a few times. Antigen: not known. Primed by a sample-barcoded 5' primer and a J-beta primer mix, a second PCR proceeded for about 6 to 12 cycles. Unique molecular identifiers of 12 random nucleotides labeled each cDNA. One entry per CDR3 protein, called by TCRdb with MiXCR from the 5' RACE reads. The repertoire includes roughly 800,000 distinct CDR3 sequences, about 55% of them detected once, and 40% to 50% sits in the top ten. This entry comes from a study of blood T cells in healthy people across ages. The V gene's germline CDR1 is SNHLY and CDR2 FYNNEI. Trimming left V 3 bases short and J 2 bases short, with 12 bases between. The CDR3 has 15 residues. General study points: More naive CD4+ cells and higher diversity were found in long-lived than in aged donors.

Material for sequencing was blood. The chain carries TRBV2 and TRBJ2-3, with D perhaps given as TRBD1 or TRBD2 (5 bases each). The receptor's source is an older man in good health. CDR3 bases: TGTGCCAGCAGTGAGCGGGCAGGGACCACAGATACGCAGTATTTT. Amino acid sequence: CASSERAGTTDTQYF.